This entry lists 8 T cell receptor beta chains sequenced from one sample in a study of cytomegalovirus exposure and HLA in healthy donors. 13 Jbeta primers and 60 Vbeta primers were used for the PCR. Sequencing was performed with immunoSEQ multiplex PCR; in TCRdb, only in-frame clones are kept and a portion is missing. The sample consists of 130,000 to 150,000 clones, about four fifths of them appearing once. Sequencing was performed on PBMCs. The receptors here all came from a man in his forties in good health and CMV-seronegative.

This clone showed up just once. Written as DNA, the CDR3 is TGTGCCAGCAGCTCCGGCGGGAGCGGGGGGTACGAGCAGTACTTC. Its protein product is CASSSGGSGGYEQYF. V and J are TRBV7-8 and TRBJ2-7, with 9 bases aligning to TRBD2. CDR3 length: 15 amino acids. V trimming: 4 bases; J trimming: 4 bases; junction bases outside the gene matches: 8. Germline assignment: CDR1 SGHVS and CDR2 FQNEAQ.

V gene TRBV9 combines with J gene TRBJ2-3; D remains unclear. CDR3 length: 17 amino acids. Germline-derived CDR1 and CDR2 are SGDLS and YYNGEE. Trimming took off 3 bases at V and 1 base at J, with 18 bases between the two ends. The CDR3 reads CASSDIQRGSRTDTQYF. The CDR3 bases are TGTGCCAGCAGCGACATCCAGCGTGGCAGCCGCACAGATACGCAGTATTTT. Combining the CDR3 with reference TRBV9 and TRBJ2-3 gives the whole variable domain DSGVTQTPKHLITATGQRVTLRCSPRSGDLSVYWYQQSLDQGLQFLIQYYNGEERAKGNILERFSAQQFPDLHSELNLSSLELGDSALYFCASSDIQRGSRTDTQYFGPGTRLTVL.

The V and J genes are TRBV10-3 and TRBJ2-4, with TRBD2 matching over 8 bases. J lost 3 bases, V lost 3 bases, and 4 bases had no gene match. The CDR3 is 15 residues long. Per the germline V gene, CDR1 is ENHRY and CDR2 is SYGVKD. The CDR3 region has the DNA TGTGCCATCAGTGACGGCGGGGGGAACAAAAACATTCAGTACTTC. Residues: CAISDGGGNKNIQYF.

This sequence joins TRBV10-1 and TRBJ1-2, with a possible D match to TRBD1 (6 bases). Germline V lookup: CDR1 WNHNN, CDR2 SYGVQD (reference sequence). The CDR3 runs 17 residues. V was pared by 2 bases and J by 0 bases, with 16 bases between. The CDR3 spells CASSEMRDKKSNYGYTF. The CDR3 DNA follows: TGCGCCAGCAGTGAGATGAGGGACAAAAAATCTAACTATGGCTACACCTTC.

V and J are TRBV5-6 and TRBJ1-3; D gene uncertain. This CDR3 is built from 13 residues. CDR1 and CDR2 from the germline V gene are SGHDT and YYEEEE. V was clipped by 3 bases and J by 9 bases, with 13 bases between them. CDR3 amino acids: CASSWDTLATIYF. The CDR3 DNA reads TGTGCCAGCAGCTGGGATACTCTAGCCACCATATATTTT.

The chain links TRBV7-9 to TRBJ2-7, with a possible D match to TRBD1 (6 bases). The CDR3 consists of 12 residues. The germline V gene encodes CDR1 SEHNR and CDR2 FQNEAQ (reference sequence). The V and J ends lost 1 base and 6 bases respectively, with 7 bases between them. In DNA form, the CDR3 reads TGTGCCAGCAGCTTAGACAGGGCCGAGCAGTACTTC. This sequence encodes CASSLDRAEQYF. Supplemented by reference TRBV7-9 and TRBJ2-7, the full variable domain reads DTGVSQNPRHKITKRGQNVTFRCDPISEHNRLYWYRQTLGQGPEFLTYFQNEAQLEKSRLLSDRFSAERPKGSFSTLEIQRTEQGDSAMYLCASSLDRAEQYFGPGTRLTVT.

This chain joins TRBV28 and TRBJ2-1; 14 bases line up with TRBD2. Losses at the gene ends were 4 bases for V and 0 bases for J; bases not matched to a gene: 5. The CDR3 runs to 18 residues. The V gene's germline CDR1 is MDHEN and CDR2 SYDVKM. The CDR3 loop is CASSSTSGGDSSYNEQFF. The CDR3, as DNA: TGTGCCAGCAGTTCGACTAGCGGGGGGGACAGCTCCTACAATGAGCAGTTCTTC. The full variable domain, with the rest looked up from reference TRBV28 and TRBJ2-1, is DVKVTQSSRYLVKRTGEKVFLECVQDMDHENMFWYRQDPGLGLRLIYFSYDVKMKEKGDIPEGYSVSREKKERFSLILESASTNQTSMYLCASSSTSGGDSSYNEQFFGPGTRLTVL.

This clone was picked up one time. The CDR3 DNA reads TGTGCCAGCAGCCCCTGGACAGGAAGGGAAGAGACCCAGTACTTC. Translating it yields CASSPWTGREETQYF. V gene TRBV5-6 combines with J gene TRBJ2-5, with 7 bases that match TRBD1. This CDR3 has 15 residues. Looked up from germline, CDR1 is SGHDT and CDR2 is YYEEEE. V was pared by 4 bases and J by 3 bases, with 9 bases of the junction left unmatched.